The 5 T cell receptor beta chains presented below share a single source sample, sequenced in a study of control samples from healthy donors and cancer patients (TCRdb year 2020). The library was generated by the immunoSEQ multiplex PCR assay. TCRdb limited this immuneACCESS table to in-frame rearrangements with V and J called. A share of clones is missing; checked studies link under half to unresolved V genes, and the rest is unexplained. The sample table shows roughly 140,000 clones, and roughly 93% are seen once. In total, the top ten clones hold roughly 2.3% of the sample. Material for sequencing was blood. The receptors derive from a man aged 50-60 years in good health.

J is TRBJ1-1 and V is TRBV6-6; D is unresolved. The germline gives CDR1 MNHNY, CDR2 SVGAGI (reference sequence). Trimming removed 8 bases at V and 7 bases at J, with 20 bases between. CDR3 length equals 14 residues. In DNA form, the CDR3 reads TGTGCCAGCCTTTTCGCGGGAAAGGAGAATGAAGCTTTCTTT. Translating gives CASLFAGKENEAFF.

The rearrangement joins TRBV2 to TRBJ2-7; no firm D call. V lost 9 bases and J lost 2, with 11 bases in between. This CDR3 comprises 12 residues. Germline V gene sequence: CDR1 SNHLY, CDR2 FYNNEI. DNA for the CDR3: TGTGCCAGTAGGGTCCATACCTACGAGCAGTACTTC. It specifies CASRVHTYEQYF. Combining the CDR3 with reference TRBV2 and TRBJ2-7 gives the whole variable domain EPEVTQTPSHQVTQMGQEVILRCVPISNHLYFYWYRQILGQKVEFLVSFYNNEISEKSEIFDDQFSVERPDGSNFTLKIRSTKLEDSAMYFCASRVHTYEQYFGPGTRLTVT.

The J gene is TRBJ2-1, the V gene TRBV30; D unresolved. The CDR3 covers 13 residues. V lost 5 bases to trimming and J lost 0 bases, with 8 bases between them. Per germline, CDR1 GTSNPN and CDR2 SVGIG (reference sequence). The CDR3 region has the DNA TGTGCCTGGTATTCAAGCTCCTACAATGAGCAGTTCTTC. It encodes CAWYSSSYNEQFF.

CDR3 amino acids: CASSQEVISYEQYF. CDR3 coding DNA: TGCGCCAGCAGCCAAGAGGTTATCTCCTACGAGCAGTACTTC. The chain uses TRBV4-1 and TRBJ2-7; D remains ambiguous. Trimming left V 0 bases short and J 0 bases short, with 6 bases between. This CDR3 has 14 amino acids. In germline, CDR1 is MGHRA, CDR2 YSYEKL.

Written as DNA, the CDR3 is TGTGCCACCAGCAGATCCGGACAGGGGAAGGGCTACACCTTC. This sequence encodes CATSRSGQGKGYTF. The rearrangement uses TRBV15 and TRBJ1-2; the match to TRBD1 covers 9 bases. CDR3 length: 14 amino acids. Germline CDR1 and CDR2: LNHNV and YYDKDF (reference sequence). Losses at the gene ends were 2 bases for V and 8 bases for J; bases not matched to a gene: 6.